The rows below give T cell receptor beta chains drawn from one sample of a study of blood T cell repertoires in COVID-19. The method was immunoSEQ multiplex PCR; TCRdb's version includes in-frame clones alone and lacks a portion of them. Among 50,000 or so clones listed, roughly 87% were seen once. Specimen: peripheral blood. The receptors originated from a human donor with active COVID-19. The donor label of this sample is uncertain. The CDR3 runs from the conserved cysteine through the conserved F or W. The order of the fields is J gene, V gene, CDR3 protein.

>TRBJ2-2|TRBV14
CASSQDWGAGELFF
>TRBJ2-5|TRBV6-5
CASNEQSNQETQYF
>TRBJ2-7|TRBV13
CASSLGGSRRSSYEQYF
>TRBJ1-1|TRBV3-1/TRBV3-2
CASSRGQEFTEAFF
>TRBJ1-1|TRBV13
CASSLGRGGQQNTEAFF
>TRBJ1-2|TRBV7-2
CASSPAAGTESGYTF
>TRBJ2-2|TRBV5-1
CASSLDGRAPGELFF
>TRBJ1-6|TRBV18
CASSKGQGESPLHF
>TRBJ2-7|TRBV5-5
CASSLTSGGTSYEQYF
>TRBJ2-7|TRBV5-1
CASSDQGAYEQYF
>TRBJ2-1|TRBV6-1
CASSELRVRYNEQFF
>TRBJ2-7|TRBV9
CASSPSQEYYEQYF
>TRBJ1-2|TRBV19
CASKRQGVQGYTF
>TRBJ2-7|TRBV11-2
CASSSGGSGAYEQYF
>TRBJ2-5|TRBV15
CATSRDLTGRETQYF
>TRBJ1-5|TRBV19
CASSITGGFDQPQHF
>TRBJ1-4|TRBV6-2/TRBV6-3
CASSYSAGATNEKLFF
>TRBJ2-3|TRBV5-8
CASSLGAGAITDTQYF
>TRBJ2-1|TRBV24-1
CATSRGQGNYNEQFF
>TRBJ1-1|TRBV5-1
CASSPRDRGGNTEAFF
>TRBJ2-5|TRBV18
CASSPPQGVQETQYF
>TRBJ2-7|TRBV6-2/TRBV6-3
CASSPILAGVREQYF
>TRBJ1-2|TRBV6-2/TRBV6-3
CASSSTAMAGYGYTF
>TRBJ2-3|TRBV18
CASSRGTLAGSYTDTQYF